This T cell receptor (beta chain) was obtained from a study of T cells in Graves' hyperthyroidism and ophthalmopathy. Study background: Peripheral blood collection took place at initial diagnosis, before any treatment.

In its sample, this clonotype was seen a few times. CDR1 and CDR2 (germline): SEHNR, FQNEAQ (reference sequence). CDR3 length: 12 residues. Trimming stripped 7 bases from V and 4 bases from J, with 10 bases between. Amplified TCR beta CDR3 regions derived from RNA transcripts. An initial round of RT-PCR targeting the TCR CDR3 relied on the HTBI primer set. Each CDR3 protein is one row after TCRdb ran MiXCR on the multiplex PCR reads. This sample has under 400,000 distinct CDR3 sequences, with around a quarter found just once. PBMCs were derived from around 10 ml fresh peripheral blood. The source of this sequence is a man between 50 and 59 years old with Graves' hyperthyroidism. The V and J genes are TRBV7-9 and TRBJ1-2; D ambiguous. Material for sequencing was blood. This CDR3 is CASNSDGYGYTF. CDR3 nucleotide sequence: TGTGCCAGCAACAGCGACGGCTATGGCTACACCTTC.